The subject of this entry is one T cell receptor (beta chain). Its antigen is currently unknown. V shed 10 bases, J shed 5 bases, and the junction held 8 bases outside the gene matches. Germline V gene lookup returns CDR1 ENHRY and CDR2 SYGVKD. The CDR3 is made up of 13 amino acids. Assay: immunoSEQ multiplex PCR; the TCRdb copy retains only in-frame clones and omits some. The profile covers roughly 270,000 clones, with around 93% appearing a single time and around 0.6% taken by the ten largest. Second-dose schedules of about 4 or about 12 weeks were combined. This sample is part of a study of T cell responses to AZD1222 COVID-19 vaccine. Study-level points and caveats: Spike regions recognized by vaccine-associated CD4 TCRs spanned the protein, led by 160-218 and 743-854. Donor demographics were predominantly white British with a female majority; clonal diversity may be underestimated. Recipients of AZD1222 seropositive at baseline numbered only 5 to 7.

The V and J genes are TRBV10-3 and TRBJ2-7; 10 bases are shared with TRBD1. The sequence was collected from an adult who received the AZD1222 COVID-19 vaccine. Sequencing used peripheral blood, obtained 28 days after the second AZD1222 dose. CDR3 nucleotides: TGTGCCAACCCTAAGACAGGGGGCCACGAGCAGTACTTC. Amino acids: CANPKTGGHEQYF.